These 29 T cell receptor beta chains originate from one sample sequenced in a study of response to subunit inactivated influenza vaccine. MiXCR, run by TCRdb on the RT-PCR reads, gives a single entry per CDR3 protein. The sample includes roughly 190,000 distinct CDR3 sequences, about 12% of them seen just once. This same sample was also taken into another study, of T cells expressing NK-cell markers. That paper notes: UMI-tagged 5'RACE template switching yielded the TCR beta cDNA.

The specimen comprised CD8+ T cells sorted from PBMCs, sampled 11 to 12 days after vaccination. Source of these receptors: a middle-aged man who received an inactivated influenza vaccine.

In DNA form, the CDR3 reads TGCGCCAGCAGCCAAGCCGCGGTATATAATTCACCCCTCCACTTT. Residues: CASSQAAVYNSPLHF. The chain carries TRBV4-1 and TRBJ1-6; D gene ambiguous. This CDR3 has 15 residues. The germline V and J ends were trimmed by 1 base and 4 bases, with 8 bases remaining between them. Germline CDR1 reads MGHRA; CDR2 reads YSYEKL.

This clonotype has ten or more counts. The chain combines TRBV5-1 with TRBJ2-2; D is ambiguous. Trimming shortened V by 1 base and J by 6 bases, and 13 bases separated the two germline ends. The CDR3 covers 15 residues. Germline V gene data show CDR1 as SGHRS and CDR2 as YFSETQ. CDR3 sequence: CASSLIPAEAGELFF. The CDR3 nucleotides are TGCGCCAGCAGCTTGATACCAGCAGAGGCCGGGGAGCTGTTTTTT.

This clonotype was counted a few times. The genes are TRBV5-6 and TRBJ2-7, with 13 bases aligning to TRBD2. Trimming at V came to 2 bases and at J to 7 bases, leaving 6 bases not matched to a gene. Looked up from germline, CDR1 is SGHDT and CDR2 is YYEEEE. The CDR3 loop spans 15 amino acids. CDR3 residues: CASSLMTSGRREQYF. CDR3 bases: TGTGCCAGCAGCTTAATGACTAGCGGGAGGCGGGAGCAGTACTTC. Full variable domain (outside the CDR3, taken from reference TRBV5-6 and TRBJ2-7): DAGVTQSPTHLIKTRGQQVTLRCSPKSGHDTVSWYQQALGQGPQFIFQYYEEEERQRGNFPDRFSGHQFPNYSSELNVNALLLGDSALYLCASSLMTSGRREQYFGPGTRLTVT.

This clonotype occurred a few times. The CDR3, as DNA: TGCAGTGCTGGGACTGATTCCTACGAGCAGTACTTC. It specifies CSAGTDSYEQYF. The rearrangement joins TRBV20-1 to TRBJ2-7; tentatively, D is TRBD2 (6 bases). V gave up 5 bases and J gave up 1 base, with 9 bases separating them. CDR3 length: 12 residues. Germline values: CDR1 DFQATT, CDR2 SNEGSKA (reference sequence).

This clonotype came up a few times. This CDR3 is CSARTGYTDTQYF. The CDR3 DNA follows: TGCAGTGCTAGGACAGGGTACACAGATACGCAGTATTTT. The chain carries TRBV20-1 and TRBJ2-3; 7 nucleotides line up with TRBD1. The germline gives CDR1 DFQATT, CDR2 SNEGSKA (reference sequence). The CDR3 has 13 amino acids. The trim removed 3 bases at V and 2 bases at J, leaving 2 bases unmatched.

The gene calls are TRBV11-2 and TRBJ1-2, with 7 nucleotides matching TRBD1. V gave up 1 base and J gave up 4 bases; unmatched junction bases: 3. Germline CDR1 and CDR2: SGHAT and FQNNGV. This CDR3 comprises 14 residues. The CDR3 DNA is TGTGCCAGCAGCTTAGGCGGGACAGTCTATGGCTACACCTTC. It yields the protein CASSLGGTVYGYTF. The full variable domain, completed using reference TRBV11-2 and TRBJ1-2, is EAGVAQSPRYKIIEKRQSVAFWCNPISGHATLYWYQQILGQGPKLLIQFQNNGVVDDSQLPKDRFSAERLKGVDSTLKIQPAKLEDSAVYLCASSLGGTVYGYTFGSGTRLTVV.

The J gene is TRBJ2-1, the V gene TRBV29-1; D may correspond to TRBD1 or TRBD2 (5 bases each). Per germline, CDR1 SQVTM and CDR2 ANQGSEA. Trimming removed 3 bases at V and 0 bases at J, with 12 bases between. The CDR3 sequence is 15 residues long. The DNA for the CDR3 is TGCAGCGTTGACGGGACCCCTAGCTCCTACAATGAGCAGTTCTTC. Translated, it gives CSVDGTPSSYNEQFF.

The sample holds a few counts of this clonotype. The chain couples TRBV24-1 to TRBJ2-1; 8 bases are a match to TRBD2. CDR1 and CDR2 (germline): KGHDR, SFDVKD. V gave up 7 bases and J gave up 5 bases; unmatched junction bases: 12. The CDR3 has 16 residues. The CDR3 reads CATSRKLAGLNNEQFF. The CDR3 region has the DNA TGTGCCACCAGCAGAAAGCTAGCGGGCCTTAACAATGAGCAGTTCTTC.

This clonotype was counted a few times. This sequence joins TRBV5-1 and TRBJ2-1, with 7 nucleotides matching TRBD1. This CDR3 comprises 15 residues. Per the germline V gene, CDR1 is SGHRS and CDR2 is YFSETQ. V trimming: 5 bases; J trimming: 6 bases; junction bases outside the gene matches: 11. This CDR3 is CASRDEVDRVNEQFF. CDR3 nucleotides: TGCGCCAGCAGGGATGAGGTTGACAGGGTCAATGAGCAGTTCTTC.

The V call is TRBV7-9, the J call TRBJ2-1, with D perhaps assigned TRBD1 or TRBD2 (6 bases each). The CDR3 is made up of 14 amino acids. The germline gives CDR1 SEHNR, CDR2 FQNEAQ (reference sequence). V lost 3 bases to trimming and J lost 8 bases, with 14 bases between them. CDR3 region: CASSFGRGGHEQFF. The CDR3 region has the DNA TGTGCCAGCAGCTTCGGCAGGGGAGGTCATGAGCAGTTCTTC. The full variable domain, completed using reference TRBV7-9 and TRBJ2-1, is DTGVSQNPRHKITKRGQNVTFRCDPISEHNRLYWYRQTLGQGPEFLTYFQNEAQLEKSRLLSDRFSAERPKGSFSTLEIQRTEQGDSAMYLCASSFGRGGHEQFFGPGTRLTVL.

This clonotype appeared a few times. The CDR3 DNA sequence: TGCGCCAGCAGCTTGGCTATACAGGGCAGCCGTGAGCAGTTCTTC. Its translation: CASSLAIQGSREQFF. V is TRBV5-1 and J is TRBJ2-1; maybe TRBD1 (6 bases). V lost 0 bases and J 9 bases, leaving 16 bases between the germline ends. The CDR3 extends over 15 amino acids. The germline V gene has CDR1 SGHRS and CDR2 YFSETQ.

The sample holds many counts of this clonotype. The chain carries TRBV27 and TRBJ2-5; 7 bases match TRBD2. The length of the CDR3 is 15 residues. V lost 7 bases to trimming and J lost 5 bases; unmatched junction nucleotides: 13. CDR1 is MNHEY, CDR2 SMNVEV, per germline (reference sequence). In DNA form, the CDR3 reads TGTGCCAGCATTGGACGGGAGGTAGAGGGGGAGACCCAGTACTTC. Its translation: CASIGREVEGETQYF.

The CDR3 sequence: CASSLGRVSDQETQYF. The CDR3 DNA is TGTGCCAGCAGTTTAGGTCGTGTCAGCGACCAAGAGACCCAGTACTTC. The chain recombines TRBV12-3 or TRBV12-4 with TRBJ2-5; no reliable D call. V was clipped by 1 base and J by 0 bases, with 12 bases between them. CDR3 length equals 16 residues.

This clonotype was seen more than once but under ten times. This chain connects TRBV4-2 to TRBJ2-5; D is possibly TRBD1 or TRBD2 (6 bases each). Germline assignment: CDR1 LGHNA and CDR2 YNFKEQ. This CDR3 region has 16 residues. The V end was cut by 0 bases, the J end by 1 base, with 12 bases between. This chain's CDR3 is CASSQETGAIQETQYF. The CDR3 coding sequence is TGTGCCAGCAGCCAAGAGACGGGGGCGATCCAAGAGACCCAGTACTTC.

This clonotype was picked up one time. The rearrangement joins TRBV19 to TRBJ2-6; 7 positions agree with TRBD1. The CDR3 runs 18 residues. Germline CDR1 reads LNHDA; CDR2 reads SQIVND (reference sequence). V trimming: 5 bases; J trimming: 1 base; junction bases outside the gene matches: 11. CDR3: CASSLDREGGSGANVLTF. The CDR3 region has the DNA TGTGCCAGTAGTCTCGACAGGGAAGGGGGATCTGGGGCCAACGTCCTGACTTTC. Looking up the rest from reference TRBV19 and TRBJ2-6 gives the full variable domain: DGGITQSPKYLFRKEGQNVTLSCEQNLNHDAMYWYRQDPGQGLRLIYYSQIVNDFQKGDIAEGYSVSREKKESFPLTVTSAQKNPTAFYLCASSLDREGGSGANVLTFGAGSRLTVL.

The chain recombines TRBV20-1 with TRBJ2-3; weak D call: TRBD2 (6 bases). The germline CDR1 and CDR2 sequences are DFQATT and SNEGSKA (reference sequence). The CDR3 is 14 residues long. V dropped 6 bases and J dropped 0 bases, with 13 bases sitting between them. The CDR3 reads CSAAPGTSTDTQYF. The CDR3 coding sequence is TGCAGTGCAGCCCCAGGGACTAGCACAGATACGCAGTATTTT.

J is TRBJ2-1 and V is TRBV12-3 or TRBV12-4, with TRBD1 matching 8 bases. This CDR3 comprises 15 residues. V was clipped by 5 bases and J by 7 bases; unmatched bases: 10. CDR3 nucleotides: TGTGCCAGCAGTGGACAGGGACGAAATAATAATGAGCAGTTCTTC. It encodes CASSGQGRNNNEQFF.

This clonotype has more than one count but fewer than ten. V usage is TRBV7-9 and J usage is TRBJ2-3, with TRBD2 identical over 7 bases. The CDR3 has 14 amino acids. Germline lookup yields CDR1 SEHNR and CDR2 FQNEAQ (reference sequence). V shed 7 bases and J 6 bases; nucleotides not matched to a gene: 10. The DNA of the CDR3 is TGTGCCAGCACTCCCATCGGGGGGTTGGATACGCAGTATTTT. It translates to CASTPIGGLDTQYF.

The V and J genes are TRBV28 and TRBJ2-7; 7 nucleotides agree with TRBD2. The germline V gene has CDR1 MDHEN and CDR2 SYDVKM. This CDR3 spans 15 amino acids. J lost 1 base, V lost 6 bases, and 9 bases had no gene match. CDR3 sequence (DNA): TGTGCCAGCAGCCCCTGGGGGGGGATGTCCTACGAGCAGTACTTC. This sequence encodes CASSPWGGMSYEQYF.

This clonotype was recorded a few times. The rearrangement links TRBV18 to TRBJ2-6; D unclear. The ends were cut back, 2 bases at V and 0 bases at J, with 8 bases in the middle. CDR1 and CDR2 (germline): KGHSH, LQKENI. The length of the CDR3 is 16 residues. CDR3 bases: TGTGCCAGCTCACCATTCGAGGTCTCTGGGGCCAACGTCCTGACTTTC. It specifies CASSPFEVSGANVLTF.

This clonotype was recorded many times. The chain recombines TRBV4-2 with TRBJ2-7, with D unclear. Between the trimmed V and J ends, which lost 3 bases and 3 bases, there was a span of 6 bases. This CDR3 has 12 amino acids. In germline, CDR1 is LGHNA, CDR2 YNFKEQ. The CDR3 is CASSHRGYEQYF. CDR3 in DNA: TGTGCCAGCAGCCACCGAGGCTACGAGCAGTACTTC.

This clonotype has a count of ten or more. V and J are TRBV11-2 and TRBJ2-4; D is unresolved. The germline V and J ends were trimmed by 1 base and 8 bases, with 3 bases remaining between them. The CDR3 covers 11 residues. Germline V gene lookup returns CDR1 SGHAT and CDR2 FQNNGV. CDR3 in amino acids: CASSLGDIQYF. The CDR3 bases are TGTGCCAGCAGCTTAGGGGACATTCAGTACTTC.

The V gene is TRBV2, the J gene TRBJ2-1; no clear D. The V end lost 10 bases, the J end lost 0 bases, and 7 bases lay between the germline ends. The V gene's germline CDR1 is SNHLY and CDR2 FYNNEI. This CDR3 region has 12 residues. CDR3 protein: CATRSSYNEQFF. The CDR3 DNA is TGTGCCACCCGGAGCTCCTACAATGAGCAGTTCTTC. Using reference TRBV2 and TRBJ2-1 for the parts outside the CDR3, the full variable domain is EPEVTQTPSHQVTQMGQEVILRCVPISNHLYFYWYRQILGQKVEFLVSFYNNEISEKSEIFDDQFSVERPDGSNFTLKIRSTKLEDSAMYFCATRSSYNEQFFGPGTRLTVL.

The chain carries TRBV7-2 and TRBJ1-2; maybe TRBD1 (6 bases). Per germline, CDR1 SGHTA and CDR2 FQGNSA. The ends were cut back, 5 bases at V and 4 bases at J, with 20 bases in the middle. The CDR3 is 16 amino acids. The CDR3 protein is CASSPSRGTSTYGYTF. CDR3 DNA sequence: TGTGCCAGCAGCCCAAGCAGGGGCACCTCAACCTATGGCTACACCTTC.

This clonotype showed up just a few times. The J gene is TRBJ2-7, the V gene TRBV7-2, with TRBD1 as a possible D gene (5 bases). Germline loops: CDR1 SGHTA, CDR2 FQGNSA. V lost 5 bases and J lost 0, with 20 bases in between. The length of the CDR3 is 17 residues. The chain's CDR3 is CASSPSTGVYSSYEQYF. The CDR3 DNA reads as TGTGCCAGCAGCCCTTCCACAGGAGTGTACTCCTCCTACGAGCAGTACTTC.

This clonotype was recorded many times. This chain connects TRBV6-2 or TRBV6-3 to TRBJ2-7, with TRBD1 identical over 7 bases. Germline CDR1 MNHEY, CDR2 SVGEGT. J was trimmed by 4 bases and V by 2 bases; bases with no gene match: 5. CDR3 length equals 14 residues. The CDR3 spells CASSYEGGAYEQYF. Here the CDR3 DNA reads TGTGCCAGCAGTTACGAAGGGGGCGCGTACGAGCAGTACTTC.

This clonotype has a handful of counts. V usage is TRBV19 and J usage is TRBJ2-7, with TRBD1 identical over 8 bases. Trimming at V came to 5 bases and at J to 2 bases, leaving 8 bases not matched to a gene. Germline values: CDR1 LNHDA, CDR2 SQIVND (reference sequence). The CDR3 is 15 residues long. The CDR3: CASSPTGGRAYEQYF. The DNA of the CDR3 is TGTGCCAGTAGTCCTACAGGGGGTCGAGCCTACGAGCAGTACTTC.

The chain recombines TRBV7-2 with TRBJ1-6; no clear D. This CDR3 region has 16 residues. The V end was cut by 5 bases, the J end by 8 bases, with 19 bases between. Germline V gene data show CDR1 as SGHTA and CDR2 as FQGNSA. Here the CDR3 DNA reads TGTGCCAGCAGCCGGACTGCCAGTACTTGGGATTCACCCCTCCACTTT. This codes for CASSRTASTWDSPLHF. The full variable domain, in which reference TRBV7-2 and TRBJ1-6 provide the parts outside the CDR3, is GAGVSQSPSNKVTEKGKDVELRCDPISGHTALYWYRQSLGQGLEFLIYFQGNSAPDKSGLPSDRFSAERTGGSVSTLTIQRTQQEDSAVYLCASSRTASTWDSPLHFGNGTRLTVT.

This clonotype was recorded many times. This chain connects TRBV29-1 to TRBJ2-1; D is undetermined. The CDR3 sequence is 13 residues long. CDR1 and CDR2 (germline): SQVTM, ANQGSEA. With 7 bases removed from V and 1 base from J, the gap between germline ends came to 11 bases. The CDR3 DNA follows: TGCAGCGCTGGTTCAAAATCCTACAATGAGCAGTTCTTC. This gives the protein CSAGSKSYNEQFF.